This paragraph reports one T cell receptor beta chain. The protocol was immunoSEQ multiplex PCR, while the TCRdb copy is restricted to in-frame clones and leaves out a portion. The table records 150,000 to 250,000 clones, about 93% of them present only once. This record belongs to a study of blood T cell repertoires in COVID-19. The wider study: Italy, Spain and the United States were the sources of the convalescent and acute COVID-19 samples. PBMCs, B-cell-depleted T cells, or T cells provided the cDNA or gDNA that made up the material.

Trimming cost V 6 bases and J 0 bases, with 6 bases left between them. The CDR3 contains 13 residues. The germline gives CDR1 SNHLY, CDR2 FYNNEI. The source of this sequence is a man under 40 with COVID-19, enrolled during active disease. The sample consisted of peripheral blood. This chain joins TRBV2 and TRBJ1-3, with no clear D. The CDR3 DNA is TGTGCCAGCAGCCCAAACTCTGGAAACACCATATATTTT. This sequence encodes CASSPNSGNTIYF.